The 23 T cell receptor beta chains below all came from one sample that was sequenced in a study of shared clonotypes between healthy human individuals (dated by TCRdb to the early 2020s). Library preparation employed the immunoSEQ multiplex PCR assay. TCRdb took this table from immuneACCESS and kept in-frame rearrangements with V and J called. Such tables lack part of the clones; where checked against another copy, unresolved V genes explain under half of the gap, and the rest is unexplained. This sample is represented by around 750,000 clones; 74% of them were singletons. Clones ranked in the top ten supply less than 2% of the sample. Sequencing input: memory CD4+ T cells sorted from blood. What this sample's cell subset or site label stands for: CD45RA-negative fraction. The receptors were gathered from a woman aged 25 to 39 in good health.

The chain combines TRBV25-1 with TRBJ1-4, with D possibly matching TRBD1 (5 bases). This CDR3 has 16 residues. CDR1 is MGHDK, CDR2 SYGVNS, per germline. Trimming cost V 4 bases and J 0 bases, with 12 bases left between them. CDR3 DNA sequence: TGTGCCAGCAGTGTACCGACAGATACAACTAATGAAAAACTGTTTTTT. It yields the protein CASSVPTDTTNEKLFF.

The chain links TRBV7-9 to TRBJ2-5; D gene ambiguous. Germline CDR1 is SEHNR and CDR2 is FQNEAQ (reference sequence). The CDR3 spans 12 residues. Between the trimmed V and J ends, which lost 5 bases and 4 bases, there was a span of 8 bases. CDR3 residues: CASSRHGETQYF. The CDR3 DNA reads TGTGCCAGCAGCCGGCACGGAGAGACCCAGTACTTC.

This chain joins TRBV2 and TRBJ2-1, with 11 nucleotides matching TRBD2. Germline CDR1 reads SNHLY; CDR2 reads FYNNEI. The CDR3 has 16 residues. V shed 7 bases and J 9 bases; nucleotides not matched to a gene: 14. CDR3: CASNARGLAGALEQFF. CDR3 sequence (DNA): TGTGCCAGCAATGCCAGAGGACTAGCGGGTGCTCTTGAGCAGTTCTTC. Filled out from reference TRBV2 and TRBJ2-1, the complete variable domain reads EPEVTQTPSHQVTQMGQEVILRCVPISNHLYFYWYRQILGQKVEFLVSFYNNEISEKSEIFDDQFSVERPDGSNFTLKIRSTKLEDSAMYFCASNARGLAGALEQFFGPGTRLTVL.

This chain uses TRBV5-6 with TRBJ1-5; 9 bases agree with TRBD1. V shed 4 bases and J 7 bases; nucleotides not matched to a gene: 9. The CDR3 totals 15 residues. CDR1 and CDR2 from the germline V gene are SGHDT and YYEEEE. The CDR3 nucleotides read TGTGCCAGCAGCATGGGACAGGGATCGGGGCAGCCCCAGCATTTT. Translated: CASSMGQGSGQPQHF.

This clone turned up a few times. The chain joins TRBV6-1 to TRBJ2-3; TRBD1 or TRBD2 may be the D gene (5 bases each). V dropped 7 bases and J dropped 6 bases, with 17 bases sitting between them. This CDR3 is 14 amino acids long. The germline gives CDR1 MNHNS, CDR2 SASEGT. This CDR3 reads CASNPTGRVDTQYF. The CDR3 DNA follows: TGTGCCAGCAATCCGACGGGACGGGTGGATACGCAGTATTTT.

The chain carries TRBV5-6 and TRBJ1-5, with unresolved D. Trimming removed 1 base at V and 3 bases at J, with 8 bases between. Germline CDR1 reads SGHDT; CDR2 reads YYEEEE. This CDR3 is built from 14 residues. DNA of the CDR3: TGTGCCAGCAGCTTGAGGCAGGTCAATCAGCCCCAGCATTTT. Translating gives CASSLRQVNQPQHF.

The V call is TRBV6-5, the J call TRBJ2-1, with D perhaps TRBD2 (5 bases). This CDR3 is built from 14 residues. Trimming cost V 6 bases and J 0 bases, with 9 bases left between them. Germline V lookup: CDR1 MNHEY, CDR2 SVGAGI. The chain's CDR3 is CASRERSSYNEQFF. In DNA form, the CDR3 reads TGTGCCAGCAGGGAGCGGAGCTCCTACAATGAGCAGTTCTTC.

This chain connects TRBV6-1 to TRBJ2-7; 13 bases fit TRBD2. The CDR3 extends over 17 amino acids. V lost 2 bases, J lost 1 base, and 5 bases stayed unmatched. Per the germline V gene, CDR1 is MNHNS and CDR2 is SASEGT. As DNA, the CDR3 is TGTGCCAGCAGTGAAAGACTAGCGGGAGGTTGGTCCTACGAGCAGTACTTC. Encoded protein: CASSERLAGGWSYEQYF.

The CDR3 loop reads CASSIVRTSVKNEQFF. DNA for the CDR3: TGTGCCAGTAGTATAGTCAGGACTAGCGTCAAAAATGAGCAGTTCTTC. The chain combines TRBV19 with TRBJ2-1, with 9 bases fitting TRBD2. Germline V gene lookup returns CDR1 LNHDA and CDR2 SQIVND (reference sequence). The length of the CDR3 is 16 residues. V gave up 1 base and J gave up 7 bases; unmatched junction bases: 8.

J is TRBJ1-2 and V is TRBV5-1; 9 bases match TRBD1. The CDR3 is made up of 14 amino acids. Per germline, CDR1 SGHRS and CDR2 YFSETQ. Trimming took 5 bases from V and 4 from J; bases not matched to a gene: 6. CDR3 protein: CASRTGTGPYGYTF. The CDR3 nucleotides read TGCGCCAGCAGGACCGGGACAGGGCCCTATGGCTACACCTTC.

This clone was recorded at least ten times. V gene TRBV21-1 combines with J gene TRBJ2-3; TRBD2, as called in the table, went unchecked against the DNA. TRBV21-1 is marked as a pseudogene. The CDR3 is 19 amino acids. As DNA, the CDR3 is TGTGCCAGCAGCAAGAGACTAGCGGGACCAGGGGGTACCTGGGATACGCAGTATTTT. Its protein is CASSKRLAGPGGTWDTQYF.

V is TRBV5-1 and J is TRBJ2-7; TRBD2 might be the D (5 bases). This CDR3 comprises 13 residues. Trimming took 4 bases from V and 3 from J, leaving 11 bases between them. CDR1 and CDR2 from the germline V gene are SGHRS and YFSETQ. Written as DNA, the CDR3 is TGCGCCAGCAGCGTTGGAGGCGGCTACGAGCAGTACTTC. This encodes CASSVGGGYEQYF.

The rearrangement joins TRBV19 to TRBJ1-2; D is possibly TRBD1 (6 bases). With 5 bases removed from V and 8 bases from J, the gap between germline ends came to 15 bases. CDR3 size: 13 residues. CDR1 and CDR2 from the germline V gene are LNHDA and SQIVND (reference sequence). CDR3 region: CASSPYRDWGYTF. The DNA of the CDR3 is TGTGCCAGTAGTCCATACAGGGATTGGGGCTACACCTTC.

For the CDR3, the DNA is TGCGCCAGCAGAGCGGTAGTGAACACTGAAGCTTTCTTT. Protein product: CASRAVVNTEAFF. V is TRBV5-1 and J is TRBJ1-1; D gene unclear. The CDR3 has 13 amino acids. The V end was cut by 5 bases, the J end by 0 bases, with 8 bases between. The germline gives CDR1 SGHRS, CDR2 YFSETQ. The full variable domain, with the rest looked up from reference TRBV5-1 and TRBJ1-1, is KAGVTQTPRYLIKTRGQQVTLSCSPISGHRSVSWYQQTPGQGLQFLFEYFSETQRNKGNFPGRFSGRQFSNSRSEMNVSTLELGDSALYLCASRAVVNTEAFFGQGTRLTVV.

The CDR3 sequence is CASSYAGGAGNTIYF. CDR3 in DNA: TGTGCCAGCAGTTACGCTGGAGGGGCTGGAAACACCATATATTTT. J is TRBJ1-3 and V is TRBV27; D is perhaps TRBD1 (5 bases). This CDR3 contains 15 residues. V was shortened by 4 bases and J by 2 bases, with 12 bases between the two germline ends. CDR1 and CDR2 (germline): MNHEY, SMNVEV (reference sequence).

This clone was seen at least ten times. The J gene is TRBJ1-2, the V gene TRBV28; D unclear. The germline V and J ends were trimmed by 3 bases and 2 bases, with 10 bases remaining between them. In germline, CDR1 is MDHEN, CDR2 SYDVKM. This CDR3 has 14 residues. The CDR3 nucleotides are TGTGCCAGCAGTTTTATAACGGGAAACTATGGCTACACCTTC. Translated: CASSFITGNYGYTF.

The rearrangement joins TRBV6-1 to TRBJ1-3; maybe TRBD1 (6 bases). Trimming shortened V by 2 bases and J by 8 bases, and 22 bases separated the two germline ends. The CDR3 is made up of 17 amino acids. Germline V gene data show CDR1 as MNHNS and CDR2 as SASEGT. Written as DNA, the CDR3 is TGTGCCAGCAGTGAAAGGCCGCATGGCAGCCCAGGGGACACCATATATTTT. Encoded protein: CASSERPHGSPGDTIYF.

This clone was observed once. The V and J genes are TRBV4-2 and TRBJ2-7; no definite D call. Looked up from germline, CDR1 is LGHNA and CDR2 is YNFKEQ. V gave up 3 bases and J gave up 0 bases, with 18 bases separating them. This CDR3 is 17 amino acids long. CDR3 DNA: TGTGCCAGCAGCCACCTGAGTCCCCCCCCGGGCTCCTACGAGCAGTACTTC. Protein product: CASSHLSPPPGSYEQYF.

The rearrangement uses TRBV6-5 and TRBJ1-5; 7 bases fit TRBD1. Per the germline V gene, CDR1 is MNHEY and CDR2 is SVGAGI. This CDR3 has 15 residues. V was pared by 7 bases and J by 4 bases, with 10 bases of the junction left unmatched. CDR3 DNA: TGTGCCAGCATGGGAGACAGGGTGTGGAATCAGCCCCAGCATTTT. It is translated as CASMGDRVWNQPQHF.

The rearrangement joins TRBV6-1 to TRBJ2-3, with 12 bases fitting TRBD2. From germline, CDR1 is MNHNS and CDR2 SASEGT. CDR3 length: 15 residues. After removal of 3 bases from V and 5 bases from J, the junction contained 3 bases not matched to a gene. This CDR3 reads CASSDPSGRGDTQYF. For the CDR3, the DNA is TGTGCCAGCAGTGACCCTAGCGGGAGGGGAGATACGCAGTATTTT.

This clone was counted a few times. One end of the junction does not line up with germline, which may come from a read error. This chain uses TRBV19 with TRBJ2-3, with 8 positions matching TRBD2. In germline, CDR1 is LNHDA, CDR2 SQIVND (reference sequence). The CDR3 extends over 14 amino acids. As DNA, the CDR3 is TGTGCGAGTAGGAGGCGGGAGGAGACAGATACGCAGTATTTT. Protein sequence: CASRRREETDTQYF.

The chain recombines TRBV4-2 with TRBJ2-2; D is tentatively TRBD1 or TRBD2 (6 bases each). Between the trimmed V and J ends, which lost 0 bases and 3 bases, there was a span of 14 bases. Germline values: CDR1 LGHNA, CDR2 YNFKEQ. The CDR3 has 17 residues. CDR3 sequence: CASSQDEGGLHTGELFF. The CDR3 DNA follows: TGTGCCAGCAGCCAAGATGAGGGGGGACTTCACACCGGGGAGCTGTTTTTT.

The chain joins TRBV28 to TRBJ2-3, with 12 bases that match TRBD2. The germline V gene has CDR1 MDHEN and CDR2 SYDVKM. J lost 2 bases, V lost 5 bases, and 11 bases had no gene match. The CDR3 has 18 residues. CDR3 sequence: CASSLLAGGSKSTDTQYF. For the CDR3, the DNA is TGTGCCAGCAGTCTACTAGCGGGAGGTAGCAAGTCCACAGATACGCAGTATTTT.